The 21 T cell receptor beta chains below were found in one sample sequenced in a study of T-cell memory formation after mild COVID-19. TCRdb independently ran MiXCR on the 5' RACE reads; one entry per CDR3 protein. This table holds roughly 370,000 distinct CDR3 sequences, about a sixth found once. The sequenced material came from PBMCs or a T cell subset sorted from them (not recorded which). The receptors originated from a man younger than 30 who had mild COVID-19 (a few samples of this study predate the infection). Cell type and time point are not known.

This clonotype was detected only a few times. The chain joins TRBV5-1 to TRBJ2-4; D may be TRBD2 (6 bases). CDR3 size: 13 residues. Germline CDR1 and CDR2: SGHRS and YFSETQ. The V gene lost 4 bases and the J gene lost 8 bases, with 13 bases spanning the gap. CDR3 region: CASSLPGVHIQYF. CDR3 DNA sequence: TGCGCCAGCAGCCTACCGGGGGTCCACATTCAGTACTTC.

The V gene is TRBV25-1, the J gene TRBJ2-7; TRBD1 matches 12 bases. The CDR3 is made up of 15 amino acids. The J segment lost 5 bases and the V segment lost 5 bases, leaving 7 bases of the junction unmatched. Germline V gene data show CDR1 as MGHDK and CDR2 as SYGVNS. The CDR3, as DNA: TGTGCCAGCAGTAACACCGGGACAGGGGGCGACGAGCAGTACTTC. This translates into CASSNTGTGGDEQYF.

Only a few counts were recorded for this clonotype. The rearrangement joins TRBV6-2 or TRBV6-3 to TRBJ2-7; D is perhaps TRBD1 (6 bases). This CDR3 region has 11 residues. Germline CDR1 reads MNHEY; CDR2 reads SVGEGT. The germline V and J ends were trimmed by 6 bases and 4 bases, with 7 bases remaining between them. The CDR3 reads CASRDRYEQYV. The CDR3, as DNA: TGTGCCAGCAGGGACAGATACGAGCAGTACGTC.

The chain employs TRBV9 and TRBJ2-1, with a possible D match to TRBD2 (6 bases). This CDR3 has 16 residues. The germline CDR1 and CDR2 sequences are SGDLS and YYNGEE. Trimming stripped 4 bases from V and 6 bases from J, with 20 bases between. The CDR3: CASSLVPGDSGNEQFF. As DNA, the CDR3 is TGTGCCAGCAGCCTCGTCCCGGGGGATAGCGGCAATGAGCAGTTCTTC.

This clonotype showed up just a few times. V and J are TRBV29-1 and TRBJ1-2; 10 nucleotides match TRBD1. Per germline, CDR1 SQVTM and CDR2 ANQGSEA. This CDR3 is built from 14 residues. With V trimmed by 1 base and J by 4 bases, 3 bases remained unmatched. The CDR3 nucleotides are TGCAGCGTTGAAGTTAGGACAGGGGGCTATGGCTACACCTTC. It specifies CSVEVRTGGYGYTF.

There are a few counts of this clonotype. The genes are TRBV5-1 and TRBJ2-7; D possibly corresponds to TRBD1 (5 bases). Germline V CDR1 and CDR2: SGHRS, YFSETQ. This CDR3 comprises 12 residues. V lost 4 bases and J lost 5, with 10 bases in between. CDR3 bases: TGCGCCAGCAGCGTTCAGGGCCACGAGCAGTACTTC. As protein: CASSVQGHEQYF.

This clonotype was counted only a few times. The chain has TRBV20-1 and TRBJ1-1; no reliable D call. Trimming cost V 5 bases and J 1 base, with 17 bases left between them. CDR3 length: 15 amino acids. Germline V gene sequence: CDR1 DFQATT, CDR2 SNEGSKA (reference sequence). CDR3 DNA sequence: TGCAGTGCTCCCCCCGGCGGGTGGAGGAACACTGAAGCTTTCTTT. It yields the protein CSAPPGGWRNTEAFF.

This clonotype was counted a few times. V usage is TRBV5-1 and J usage is TRBJ2-6; D is perhaps TRBD1 (5 bases). V was clipped by 0 bases and J by 0 bases, with 13 bases between them. CDR1 and CDR2 from the germline V gene are SGHRS and YFSETQ. The CDR3 is made up of 18 amino acids. DNA for the CDR3: TGCGCCAGCAGCTTGGGAGCGACAGTCCTCTCTGGGGCCAACGTCCTGACTTTC. Translation: CASSLGATVLSGANVLTF. Using reference TRBV5-1 and TRBJ2-6 for the parts outside the CDR3, the full variable domain is KAGVTQTPRYLIKTRGQQVTLSCSPISGHRSVSWYQQTPGQGLQFLFEYFSETQRNKGNFPGRFSGRQFSNSRSEMNVSTLELGDSALYLCASSLGATVLSGANVLTFGAGSRLTVL.

There are a few counts of this clonotype. The gene calls are TRBV7-3 and TRBJ1-1, with no clear D. V shed 1 base and J shed 4 bases, with 7 bases lying between them. The CDR3 is 13 residues long. Germline V gene sequence: CDR1 SGHTA, CDR2 FQGTGA. This CDR3 reads CASSLISSTEAFF. CDR3 nucleotides: TGTGCCAGCAGCTTAATCTCTAGCACTGAAGCTTTCTTT.

This clonotype was seen a few times. The chain combines TRBV28 with TRBJ2-2, with TRBD2 matching over 9 bases. CDR3 length: 15 amino acids. V was pared by 6 bases and J by 0 bases, with 2 bases of the junction left unmatched. The germline V gene encodes CDR1 MDHEN and CDR2 SYDVKM. The CDR3 protein is CASRIAGANTGELFF. The CDR3 nucleotides are TGTGCCAGCAGGATAGCGGGGGCGAACACCGGGGAGCTGTTTTTT.

This clonotype was counted only a few times. The genes are TRBV11-2 and TRBJ1-4; TRBD1 matches at 7 bases. Germline CDR1 reads SGHAT; CDR2 reads FQNNGV. There are 14 residues in the CDR3. The junction had 8 bases not matched to a gene; V was cut back by 5 bases and J by 8 bases. The DNA of the CDR3 is TGTGCCAGCAGCCTACGTGGGACAGAAGAAAAACTGTTTTTT. Its translation: CASSLRGTEEKLFF.

This chain connects TRBV6-2 or TRBV6-3 to TRBJ1-2, with TRBD1 matching over 7 bases. The CDR3 extends over 13 amino acids. Germline assignment: CDR1 MNHEY and CDR2 SVGEGT. V gave up 6 bases and J gave up 8 bases; unmatched junction bases: 9. The CDR3 DNA is TGTGCCAGCAGCCCCGACAGGGTGTTGGGCTACACCTTC. This sequence encodes CASSPDRVLGYTF.

The chain uses TRBV6-2 or TRBV6-3 and TRBJ2-7; tentatively, D is TRBD1 (5 bases). The germline gives CDR1 MNHEY, CDR2 SVGEGT. The V and J ends lost 6 bases and 2 bases respectively, with 11 bases between them. CDR3 size: 13 residues. CDR3 region: CASSRGHTYEQYV. The CDR3 DNA reads TGTGCCAGCAGCCGCGGACACACCTACGAGCAGTACGTC.

This clonotype was counted many times. The V gene is TRBV12-3 or TRBV12-4, the J gene TRBJ2-1; D possibly corresponds to TRBD1 (6 bases). Trimming removed 8 bases at V and 6 bases at J, with 23 bases between. This CDR3 comprises 16 residues. The chain's CDR3 is CASSSTQGRKRNEQFF. The DNA of the CDR3 is TGTGCCAGCTCATCCACACAGGGACGGAAGCGCAATGAGCAGTTCTTC.

The rearrangement joins TRBV5-1 to TRBJ2-1; a weak D match, TRBD2 (7 bases). The germline V gene encodes CDR1 SGHRS and CDR2 YFSETQ. The CDR3 is made up of 16 amino acids. Deletions cut 0 bases from V and 4 bases from J, with 14 bases between. The CDR3 loop is CASSLGRGAQYNEQFF. The DNA of the CDR3 is TGCGCCAGCAGCTTGGGACGGGGGGCTCAATACAATGAGCAGTTCTTC.

A few counts support this clonotype. The chain employs TRBV5-6 and TRBJ2-7, with 11 nucleotides matching TRBD2. The CDR3 loop spans 15 amino acids. Germline V gene data show CDR1 as SGHDT and CDR2 as YYEEEE. Trimming at V came to 2 bases and at J to 2 bases, leaving 3 bases not matched to a gene. CDR3 DNA sequence: TGTGCCAGCAGCTTACTAGCGGGGGCACCCTACGAGCAGTACTTC. Translation: CASSLLAGAPYEQYF. Full variable domain (outside the CDR3, taken from reference TRBV5-6 and TRBJ2-7): DAGVTQSPTHLIKTRGQQVTLRCSPKSGHDTVSWYQQALGQGPQFIFQYYEEEERQRGNFPDRFSGHQFPNYSSELNVNALLLGDSALYLCASSLLAGAPYEQYFGPGTRLTVT.

This clonotype was observed a few times. The chain joins TRBV6-6 to TRBJ2-7, with D uncertain. Germline loops: CDR1 MNHNY, CDR2 SVGAGI (reference sequence). V shed 7 bases and J shed 0 bases, with 13 bases lying between them. The CDR3 has 14 amino acids. In DNA, the CDR3 is TGTGCCAGCAAAACAACGATGAGCTCCTACGAGCAGTACGTC. This translates into CASKTTMSSYEQYV.

This clonotype was detected only a few times. The chain employs TRBV4-2 and TRBJ1-4; D remains unclear. The CDR3 is made up of 14 amino acids. CDR1 is LGHNA and CDR2 is YNFKEQ in the germline V gene. Trimming removed 0 bases from V and 5 bases from J, with 7 bases in between. For the CDR3, the DNA is TGTGCCAGCAGCCAAGAGTGGTCCAATGAAAAACTGTTTTTT. Its translation is CASSQEWSNEKLFF.

The rearrangement links TRBV12-3 or TRBV12-4 to TRBJ2-1; 8 nucleotides match TRBD2. V trimming: 7 bases; J trimming: 7 bases; junction bases outside the gene matches: 9. The CDR3 has 14 amino acids. Here the CDR3 reads CASIPEASGNEQFF. CDR3 nucleotides: TGTGCCAGCATTCCCGAAGCTAGCGGGAATGAGCAGTTCTTC.

This chain's CDR3 is CASSFGRDGAKNIQYF. CDR3 DNA sequence: TGTGCCAGCAGCTTCGGCAGGGACGGTGCCAAAAACATTCAGTACTTC. This chain uses TRBV11-2 with TRBJ2-4, with D perhaps given as TRBD1 or TRBD2 (5 bases each). The CDR3 has 16 residues. The V end lost 3 bases, the J end lost 1 base, and 13 bases lay between the germline ends. Germline CDR1 is SGHAT and CDR2 is FQNNGV.

This clonotype was counted many times. CDR3 nucleotide sequence: TGTGCCAGCAGTTTAGCGGGAGGGGGCTCCTACAATGAGCAGTTCTTC. It encodes CASSLAGGGSYNEQFF. This chain joins TRBV12-3 or TRBV12-4 and TRBJ2-1; tentatively, D is TRBD2 (7 bases). V was pared by 0 bases and J by 0 bases, with 9 bases between. The CDR3 is 16 amino acids.